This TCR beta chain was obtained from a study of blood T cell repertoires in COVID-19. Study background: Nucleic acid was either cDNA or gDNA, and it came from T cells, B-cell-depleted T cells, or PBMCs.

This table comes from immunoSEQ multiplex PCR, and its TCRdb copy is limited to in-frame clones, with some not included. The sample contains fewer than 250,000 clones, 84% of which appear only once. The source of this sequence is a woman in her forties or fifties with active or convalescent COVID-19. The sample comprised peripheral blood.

CDR3 sequence (DNA): TGTGCCAGCAGCTCGATTCCGGGGACTAGCGGGAGGAGGTCCTACGAGCAGTACTTC. This sequence encodes CASSSIPGTSGRRSYEQYF. The gene calls are TRBV7-9 and TRBJ2-7; 15 nucleotides line up with TRBD2. Germline V lookup: CDR1 SEHNR, CDR2 FQNEAQ (reference sequence). The CDR3 is made up of 19 amino acids. V shed 4 bases and J 1 base; nucleotides not matched to a gene: 11.